The entry that follows covers one TCR beta chain sequence. What it recognizes is unknown. The data belong to a study of T-cell memory formation after mild COVID-19. Study-level background: Largely donor-specific TCR clusters were found.

Study results and caveats: Later expanders leaned toward CD4+, whereas clones contracting from day 15 to 85 were balanced CD4/CD8. Pre-infection memory contained some responding clones, which suggested that cross-reactive memory had joined.

Libraries for TCRalpha and TCRbeta carried sample barcodes and unique molecular identifiers via 5'RACE. MiXCR, run by TCRdb on the 5' RACE reads, gives a single entry per CDR3 protein. The repertoire holds roughly 450,000 distinct CDR3 sequences, roughly 18% seen once, with roughly an eighth in the top ten. The CDR3 sequence is 16 residues long. Looked up from germline, CDR1 is SGHDT and CDR2 is YYEEEE. V dropped 1 base and J dropped 0 bases, with 11 bases sitting between them. This chain connects TRBV5-6 to TRBJ2-1; D is unresolved. The specimen was PBMCs or a T cell subset sorted from them (not recorded which). This receptor was obtained from an adult woman who had mild COVID-19 (a few samples of this study predate the infection). Cell type and time point are not known. CDR3 in DNA: TGTGCCAGCAGCTTGCCCCAGGACGTCTCCTACAATGAGCAGTTCTTC. Amino acids: CASSLPQDVSYNEQFF.